Included here is one T cell receptor (beta chain) sequence, with context. Its antigen is not identified. TCRdb reanalysed the reads using MiXCR and keeps one entry per CDR3 protein. This sample has 600,000 to 700,000 distinct CDR3 sequences, with roughly a third found just once. This entry comes from a study of T cell repertoires in cytomegalovirus infection. General observations from the study: Dominant in the ex vivo response were TCR beta clonotypes restricted by HLA-C and specific for CMV.

The TCR comes from a human donor in good health (CMV status not recorded). Some clones in this sample may be carry-over from other donors' samples. This specimen consisted of cultured PBMCs, obtained from culture after CMV antigen stimulation.

CDR3: CASSLTESYTDTQYF. In DNA form, the CDR3 reads TGTGCCAGCAGTCTGACAGAGTCGTACACAGATACGCAGTATTTT. The chain has TRBV12-3 or TRBV12-4 and TRBJ2-3; D may be TRBD1 (5 bases). Trimming removed 5 bases at V and 2 bases at J, with 14 bases between. This CDR3 has 15 residues.